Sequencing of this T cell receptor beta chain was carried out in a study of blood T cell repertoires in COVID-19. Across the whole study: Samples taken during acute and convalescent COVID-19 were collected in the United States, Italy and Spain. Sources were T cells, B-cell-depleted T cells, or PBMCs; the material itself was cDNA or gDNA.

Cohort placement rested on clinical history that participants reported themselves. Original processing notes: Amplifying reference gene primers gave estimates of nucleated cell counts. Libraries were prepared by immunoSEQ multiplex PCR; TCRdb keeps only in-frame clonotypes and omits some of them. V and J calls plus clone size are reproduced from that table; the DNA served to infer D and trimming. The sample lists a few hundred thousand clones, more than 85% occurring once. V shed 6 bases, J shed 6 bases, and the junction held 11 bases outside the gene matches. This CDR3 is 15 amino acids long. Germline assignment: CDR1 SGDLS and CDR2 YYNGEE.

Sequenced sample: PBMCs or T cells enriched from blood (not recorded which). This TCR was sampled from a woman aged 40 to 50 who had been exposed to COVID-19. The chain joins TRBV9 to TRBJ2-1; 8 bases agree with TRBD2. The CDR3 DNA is TGTGCCAGCACACGCAGCGGGAGTACTAGCAATGAGCAGTTCTTC. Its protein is CASTRSGSTSNEQFF.